The next 3 T cell receptor beta chains were all read from a single sample in a study of early T cells in non-severe SARS-CoV-2 infection (dated by TCRdb to the early 2020s). The library came from 5' RACE. Sequencer: NextSeq 500. TCRdb handled the public reads itself, with Q25 trimming in fastp and clone calling in MiXCR, and kept productive beta chains. Rows matching on CDR3 protein sequence are summarized as one entry with the most common DNA and genes. This sample lists fewer than 100,000 distinct CDR3 sequences; roughly 12% were detected once. Clones ranked in the top ten supply around 3.5% of the sample. The sequencing input was whole blood. These TCRs come from an adult who was a healthcare worker with PCR-confirmed SARS-CoV-2 infection or an uninfected control (not recorded which).

There are a few counts of this clonotype. The chain couples TRBV10-3 to TRBJ2-7, with 8 nucleotides matching TRBD1. Per germline, CDR1 ENHRY and CDR2 SYGVKD. Germline trimming cut 11 bases from V and 7 bases from J; bases unmatched to any gene: 13. The CDR3 is 13 residues long. The CDR3 reads CAAHGLQGGEQYF. The CDR3 DNA follows: TGTGCCGCACATGGTCTACAGGGGGGTGAGCAGTACTTC.

V gene TRBV6-6 combines with J gene TRBJ1-2, with D perhaps matching TRBD1 (6 bases). CDR1 is MNHNY and CDR2 is SVGAGI in the germline V gene (reference sequence). The V end lost 5 bases, the J end lost 4 bases, and 11 bases lay between the germline ends. The CDR3 has 13 residues. The CDR3 loop reads CASSAGASYGYTF. DNA for the CDR3: TGTGCCAGCAGTGCAGGGGCAAGCTATGGCTACACCTTC.

This clonotype was seen repeatedly, ten times or more. This chain connects TRBV7-2 to TRBJ2-5; unclear D gene. Looked up from germline, CDR1 is SGHTA and CDR2 is FQGNSA. The CDR3 has 13 residues. Trimming removed 8 bases from V and 0 bases from J, with 10 bases in between. The CDR3 loop is CASLKADQETQYF. The DNA for the CDR3 is TGTGCCAGCCTCAAGGCAGACCAAGAGACCCAGTACTTC.